Below are 11 T cell receptor beta chains sequenced from a single sample in a study of blood T cell repertoires in COVID-19. Profiled with immunoSEQ multiplex PCR; TCRdb holds only in-frame clones, not every one. The sample holds some 340,000 clones, roughly 85% seen once. The sequenced material came from peripheral blood. All receptors derive from a woman aged 18-35 years with acute or convalescent COVID-19.

This clone was counted only a few times. The chain employs TRBV13 and TRBJ1-2; D remains unclear. The CDR3 consists of 13 residues. Deletions cut 1 base from V and 2 bases from J, with 5 bases between. CDR1 and CDR2 (germline): PRHDT, FYEKMQ (reference sequence). The DNA of the CDR3 is TGTGCCAGCAGCTTAGAACAGAACTATGGCTACACCTTC. It translates to CASSLEQNYGYTF.

The chain couples TRBV2 to TRBJ1-2; D uncertain. V shed 3 bases and J shed 6 bases, with 8 bases lying between them. Looked up from germline, CDR1 is SNHLY and CDR2 is FYNNEI. The CDR3 contains 12 residues. Here the CDR3 DNA reads TGTGCCAGCAGTGACCAGAGGAATGGCTACACCTTC. It is translated as CASSDQRNGYTF.

This clone occurred once. V gene TRBV9 combines with J gene TRBJ2-3; a possible D gene is TRBD2 (6 bases). This CDR3 has 13 residues. Germline-derived CDR1 and CDR2 are SGDLS and YYNGEE. Between the trimmed V and J ends, which lost 7 bases and 2 bases, there was a span of 11 bases. For the CDR3, the DNA is TGTGCCAGCGGGAGGATATCCACAGATACGCAGTATTTT. Protein sequence: CASGRISTDTQYF.

The chain links TRBV6-5 to TRBJ2-7; perhaps TRBD1 as D (6 bases). The V end was cut by 8 bases, the J end by 3 bases, with 11 bases between. Germline V gene lookup returns CDR1 MNHEY and CDR2 SVGAGI. The CDR3 contains 12 residues. CDR3 loop: CASDQGNYEQYF. CDR3 nucleotides: TGTGCCAGCGATCAGGGGAACTACGAGCAGTACTTC.

As concerns this clone: Other DNA sequences within the sample encode an identical CDR3. This rearrangement joins TRBV12-3 or TRBV12-4 to TRBJ1-2, with D possibly being TRBD1 (5 bases). This CDR3 contains 13 residues. Deletions cut 3 bases from V and 3 bases from J, with 8 bases between. The CDR3 coding sequence is TGTGCCAGCAGTTTGGGCAGGGACTATGGCTACACCTTC. This gives the protein CASSLGRDYGYTF.

The chain is built from TRBV14 and TRBJ2-1; D remains unclear. The germline V and J ends were trimmed by 4 bases and 11 bases, with 12 bases remaining between them. CDR1 and CDR2 (germline): SGHDN, FVKESK. The CDR3 spans 12 residues. The CDR3 DNA is TGTGCCAGCAGCCCCGAACTCGATAAGCAGTTCTTC. It codes for CASSPELDKQFF.

The chain joins TRBV28 to TRBJ2-7; 13 nucleotides agree with TRBD2. This CDR3 is 18 amino acids long. Per the germline V gene, CDR1 is MDHEN and CDR2 is SYDVKM. The V gene end was trimmed by 5 bases and the J gene end by 4 bases; junction bases not matched to a gene: 14. CDR3 sequence reads: CASSKILAGGPERYEQYF. For the CDR3, the DNA is TGTGCCAGCAGTAAGATACTAGCGGGAGGGCCCGAACGGTACGAGCAGTACTTC.

The chain recombines TRBV28 with TRBJ2-7; TRBD2 matches 8 bases. J was trimmed by 4 bases and V by 3 bases; bases with no gene match: 14. The germline CDR1 and CDR2 sequences are MDHEN and SYDVKM. The CDR3 totals 17 residues. CDR3 residues: CASSFDPTAGGYYEQYF. CDR3 nucleotides: TGTGCCAGCAGTTTCGATCCCACTGCGGGGGGATATTACGAGCAGTACTTC.

This chain joins TRBV29-1 and TRBJ2-5; 7 bases agree with TRBD1. CDR3 length: 11 residues. Unmatched junction bases numbered 4, after V lost 7 bases and J lost 5 bases. Per the germline V gene, CDR1 is SQVTM and CDR2 is ANQGSEA. CDR3 protein: CSAGQWETQYF. The CDR3 DNA is TGCAGCGCGGGACAGTGGGAGACCCAGTACTTC.

The chain links TRBV2 to TRBJ2-3; 8 nucleotides align to TRBD2. V lost 6 bases and J lost 2; bases outside the gene matches: 4. Looked up from germline, CDR1 is SNHLY and CDR2 is FYNNEI. The CDR3 spans 14 residues. The CDR3 loop reads CASRVAGNTDTQYF. DNA of the CDR3: TGTGCCAGCAGGGTAGCGGGGAACACAGATACGCAGTATTTT.

J is TRBJ2-7 and V is TRBV19, with 8 bases fitting TRBD2. With V trimmed by 1 base and J by 2 bases, 7 bases remained unmatched. CDR1 and CDR2 from the germline V gene are LNHDA and SQIVND (reference sequence). This CDR3 has 16 residues. The CDR3 sequence is CASSIASGTRTYEQYF. In DNA, the CDR3 is TGTGCCAGTAGTATAGCCTCCGGGACTAGGACCTACGAGCAGTACTTC.